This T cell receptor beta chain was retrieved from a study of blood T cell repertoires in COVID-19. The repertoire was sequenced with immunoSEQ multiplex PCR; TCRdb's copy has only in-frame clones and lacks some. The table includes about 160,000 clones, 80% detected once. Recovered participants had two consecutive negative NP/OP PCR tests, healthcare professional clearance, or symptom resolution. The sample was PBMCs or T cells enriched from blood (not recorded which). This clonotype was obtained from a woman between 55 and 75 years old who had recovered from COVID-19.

The CDR3 DNA is TGTGCCAGTAGTAGGGAGGGTTGGGGCAAAAACATTCAGTACTTC. It is translated as CASSREGWGKNIQYF. The chain is built from TRBV19 and TRBJ2-4, with TRBD2 matching over 7 bases. The CDR3 spans 15 residues. Looked up from germline, CDR1 is LNHDA and CDR2 is SQIVND (reference sequence). Trimming at V came to 4 bases and at J to 3 bases, leaving 6 bases not matched to a gene.